The rows below give T cell receptor beta chains drawn from one sample of a study of blood T cell repertoires in COVID-19. Using immunoSEQ multiplex PCR, the repertoire was profiled, and TCRdb retains in-frame clones only, with some absent. This table has 52,000 or so clones, 60% to 85% appearing once. The material sequenced was peripheral blood. The origin of the receptors is a human donor in a cohort sampled during active COVID-19. Each CDR3 is given with its conserved first and last residue. The order of the fields is clone size, J gene, D gene, V gene, CDR3 protein, CDR3 DNA. A D gene is named only where the DNA matches it firmly. For some rows the clone size is stated as once, few or many, or as a class when expanded; others skip it.

-	TRBJ1-1	TRBD1	TRBV5-8	CASSLEGAYEAFF	TGTGCCAGCAGCTTGGAGGGGGCATATGAAGCTTTCTTT
-	TRBJ2-7	-	TRBV5-6	CASSLRGAEQYF	TGTGCCAGCAGCTTGCGAGGAGCCGAGCAGTACTTC
few	TRBJ2-7	-	TRBV7-2	CASSFQTDSYEQYF	TGTGCCAGCAGCTTTCAGACAGACTCCTACGAGCAGTACTTC
few	TRBJ1-1	-	TRBV5-1	CASSAQGVRTEAFF	TGCGCCAGCAGCGCACAGGGCGTTCGCACTGAAGCTTTCTTT
-	TRBJ1-2	TRBD1	TRBV25-1	CASSVKGALGYTF	TGTGCCAGCAGCGTGAAGGGGGCGCTTGGCTACACCTTC
-	TRBJ1-5	-	TRBV18	CASSEGSQPQHF	TGTGCCAGCTCTGAAGGGAGTCAGCCCCAGCATTTT
-	TRBJ2-7	TRBD2	TRBV19	CASASGVDYEQYF	TGTGCCAGTGCCAGCGGGGTTGACTACGAGCAGTACTTC
few	TRBJ1-2	TRBD1	TRBV18	CASSPEGAAGYTF	TGTGCCAGCTCACCGGAGGGGGCCGCTGGCTACACCTTC
-	TRBJ1-4	-	TRBV11-2	CASSFRRGTNEKLFF	TGTGCCAGCAGCTTCAGACGGGGAACTAATGAAAAACTGTTTTTT
-	TRBJ1-1	-	TRBV6-5	CASIGGFGTEAFF	TGTGCCAGCATTGGAGGGTTCGGGACTGAAGCTTTCTTT
few	TRBJ2-1	-	TRBV13	CASSSLGGSYNEQFF	TGTGCCAGCAGCTCACTAGGGGGATCCTACAATGAGCAGTTCTTC
few	TRBJ2-1	TRBD2	TRBV28	CASSSRTSGRFNEQFF	TGTGCCAGCAGTTCCAGGACTAGCGGGAGGTTCAATGAGCAGTTCTTC
-	TRBJ1-5	-	TRBV7-8	CASSLALRSGEPQHF	TGTGCCAGCAGCTTAGCGTTGAGGTCCGGAGAGCCCCAGCATTTT
-	TRBJ2-7	TRBD1	TRBV4-3	CASSQERYGTGGFEQYF	TGCGCCAGCAGCCAAGAGAGGTATGGGACAGGGGGCTTCGAGCAGTACTTC
-	TRBJ2-7	-	TRBV21-1	CASSKSWTGRSSYEQYF	TGTGCCAGCAGCAAATCGTGGACAGGGCGTAGCTCCTACGAGCAGTACTTC
-	TRBJ2-5	-	TRBV10-3	CATSIGVQETQYF	TGTGCCACTTCCATAGGAGTCCAGGAGACCCAGTACTTC
-	TRBJ1-3	TRBD1	TRBV30	CAWSSEPRGFYGNTIYF	TGTGCCTGGAGTAGCGAACCCAGGGGGTTTTACGGAAACACCATATATTTT
few	TRBJ2-7	TRBD2	TRBV6-5	CASRALAGGPYEQYF	TGTGCCAGCAGGGCGCTAGCGGGGGGGCCCTACGAGCAGTACTTC
-	TRBJ1-1	-	TRBV6-5	CASMKGLGTEAFF	TGTGCCAGCATGAAGGGGCTAGGAACTGAAGCTTTCTTT
-	TRBJ1-2	-	TRBV28	CASSDSLYGYTF	TGTGCCAGCAGCGACAGCCTCTATGGCTACACCTTC
-	TRBJ1-5	-	TRBV7-9	CASSRTQGQPQHF	TGTGCCAGCAGCCGGACCCAGGGTCAGCCCCAGCATTTT
-	TRBJ1-2	-	TRBV24-1	CATSDSREGRYGYTF	TGTGCCACCAGTGATTCTCGGGAGGGGCGGTACGGCTACACCTTC
-	TRBJ2-6	-	TRBV30	CAWTTTNGANVLTF	TGTGCCTGGACCACGACAAACGGGGCCAACGTCCTGACTTTC
once	TRBJ1-2	TRBD1	TRBV18	CASSPGQNYGYTF	TGTGCCAGCTCCCCGGGACAGAACTATGGCTACACCTTC
-	TRBJ1-3	TRBD1	TRBV7-9	CASSLGQGVGNTIYF	TGTGCCAGCAGCTTGGGCCAGGGGGTAGGAAACACCATATATTTT
-	TRBJ1-6	TRBD1	TRBV5-5	CASSSWTGGVGSPLHF	TGTGCCAGCAGCTCCTGGACAGGGGGAGTTGGTTCACCCCTCCACTTT
-	TRBJ1-6	TRBD1	TRBV2	CASSPGQASHYNSPLHF	TGTGCCAGCAGCCCCGGACAGGCGTCACACTATAATTCACCCCTCCACTTT
-	TRBJ1-1	-	TRBV25-1	CASRGRVQGRGLNTEAFF	TGTGCCAGCAGGGGGAGGGTCCAGGGTAGAGGATTGAACACTGAAGCTTTCTTT
-	TRBJ2-7	-	TRBV6-5	CASSSLGATYEQYF	TGTGCCAGCAGCTCCTTAGGGGCCACCTACGAGCAGTACTTC
-	TRBJ2-3	TRBD2	TRBV29-1	CSVEESGGYTDTQYF	TGCAGCGTTGAAGAAAGCGGGGGGTACACAGATACGCAGTATTTT
-	TRBJ1-6	-	TRBV6-2/TRBV6-3	CASSWGRSYNSPLHF	TGTGCCAGCAGTTGGGGGAGGTCCTATAATTCACCCCTCCACTTT
-	TRBJ2-1	TRBD2	TRBV7-7	CASSLLAGGRVDEQFF	TGTGCCAGCAGCTTACTGGCGGGAGGGCGGGTCGATGAGCAGTTCTTC
-	TRBJ2-3	TRBD1	TRBV27	CASSYRDSLDTQYF	TGTGCCAGCAGTTACCGGGACAGTTTGGATACGCAGTATTTT
-	TRBJ2-7	-	TRBV4-1	CASSQVVSAGNEQYF	TGCGCCAGCAGCCAAGTAGTCAGCGCAGGGAACGAGCAGTACTTC
-	TRBJ2-1	-	TRBV2	CASDRDSSSYNEQFF	TGTGCCAGTGACCGGGACTCGAGCTCCTACAATGAGCAGTTCTTC
-	TRBJ2-5	-	TRBV29-1	CSVEAQIDILQETQYF	TGCAGCGTTGAAGCGCAAATAGACATATTACAAGAGACCCAGTACTTC
medium-sized	TRBJ1-6	-	TRBV30	CACGYSPLHF	TGTGCCTGCGGGTATTCACCCCTCCACTTT
-	TRBJ2-6	TRBD2	TRBV3-1/TRBV3-2	CASSQWTSASSGANVLTF	TGTGCCAGCAGCCAGTGGACTAGCGCGAGTTCTGGGGCCAACGTCCTGACTTTC
few	TRBJ2-7	-	TRBV5-1	CASSSPGHSYEQYF	TGCGCCAGCAGCTCCCCGGGACACAGCTACGAGCAGTACTTC
-	TRBJ2-7	-	TRBV6-5	CASSRQGREQYF	TGTGCCAGTTCCAGGCAGGGGCGGGAGCAGTACTTC
once	TRBJ1-5	-	TRBV27	CASSSQGQPQHF	TGTGCCAGCAGTTCACAGGGCCAGCCCCAGCATTTT
once	TRBJ1-2	-	TRBV7-9	CASSRDGANYGYTF	TGTGCCAGCAGCAGGGACGGAGCTAACTATGGCTACACCTTC
-	TRBJ2-7	TRBD1	TRBV9	CASSVGGQGYEQYF	TGTGCCAGCAGCGTAGGAGGACAGGGATACGAGCAGTACTTC
-	TRBJ2-7	TRBD1	TRBV27	CASSPTGDFNSEQYF	TGTGCCAGCAGTCCAACAGGGGATTTTAACAGCGAGCAGTACTTC
few	TRBJ1-5	-	TRBV7-2	CASSSQGNQPQHF	TGTGCCAGCAGCTCACAGGGCAATCAGCCCCAGCATTTT
-	TRBJ2-7	TRBD2	TRBV5-1	CASSLRAGESEQYF	TGCGCCAGCAGCTTGAGAGCGGGAGAATCCGAGCAGTACTTC
-	TRBJ1-1	TRBD1	TRBV28	CASSLGGQGEAFF	TGTGCCAGCAGTTTGGGTGGACAGGGGGAAGCTTTCTTT
once	TRBJ1-6	-	TRBV27	CASGLGGGNSPLHF	TGTGCCAGCGGCCTGGGGGGAGGTAATTCACCCCTCCACTTT
few	TRBJ2-7	-	TRBV11-2	CASSLGRDSSYEQYF	TGTGCCAGCAGTCTAGGGCGGGATAGCTCCTACGAGCAGTACTTC
-	TRBJ1-2	TRBD1	TRBV18	CASSPRTGGAYGYTF	TGTGCCAGCTCTCCACGGACAGGGGGAGCCTATGGCTACACCTTC
once	TRBJ2-1	-	TRBV27	CASVSGGHEQFF	TGTGCCAGCGTCTCAGGAGGGCATGAGCAGTTCTTC
few	TRBJ2-7	TRBD2	TRBV6-5	CASSSPSGRPGDEQYF	TGTGCCAGCAGTTCTCCTAGCGGGAGGCCGGGGGACGAGCAGTACTTC
once	TRBJ1-1	TRBD1	TRBV5-8	CASSARQGAREAFF	TGTGCCAGCAGCGCAAGACAGGGGGCGAGGGAAGCTTTCTTT
-	TRBJ2-7	-	TRBV28	CASNVQATDEQYF	TGTGCCAGCAACGTGCAAGCGACCGACGAGCAGTACTTC